The rows below give T cell receptor beta chains drawn from one sample of a study of neoadjuvant anti-PD-1 for oral cavity cancer. This table comes from immunoSEQ multiplex PCR, and its TCRdb copy is limited to in-frame clones, with some not included. In the table there are some 15,000 clones, 71% of which are singletons. Here the sequenced sample was PBMCs, taken before nivolumab (anti-PD-1) treatment. The source is a person between 40 and 80 years old with oral cavity squamous cell carcinoma. Each CDR3 is given with its conserved first and last residue. Each record gives: J gene, V gene, clone size, D gene, CDR3 protein, CDR3 DNA. D genes are given only for firm matches. Rows may omit the clone size; those that give it use once, few, many or a size class.

j_gene: TRBJ2-3
v_gene: TRBV11-2
abundance: -
d_gene: -
CDR3aa: CASSLDPGTDTQYF
CDR3nt: TGTGCCAGCAGCTTAGACCCGGGGACAGATACGCAGTATTTT

j_gene: TRBJ1-2
v_gene: TRBV7-9
abundance: few
d_gene: -
CDR3aa: CASSSSGPYGYTF
CDR3nt: TGTGCCAGCAGCTCCTCCGGACCCTATGGCTACACCTTC

j_gene: TRBJ2-7
v_gene: TRBV7-6
abundance: -
d_gene: -
CDR3aa: CASREGYEQYF
CDR3nt: TGTGCCAGCCGAGAAGGATACGAGCAGTACTTC

j_gene: TRBJ1-1
v_gene: TRBV5-1
abundance: -
d_gene: -
CDR3aa: CASSPGGGTTEAFF
CDR3nt: TGCGCCAGCAGCCCTGGAGGGGGGACCACTGAAGCTTTCTTT

j_gene: TRBJ2-7
v_gene: TRBV2
abundance: -
d_gene: TRBD2
CDR3aa: CASSEVLAGLYEQYF
CDR3nt: TGTGCCAGCAGTGAAGTACTAGCGGGACTCTACGAGCAGTACTTC

j_gene: TRBJ2-7
v_gene: TRBV10-1
abundance: -
d_gene: TRBD1
CDR3aa: CASSRGQGPLYEQYF
CDR3nt: TGCGCCAGCAGTCGCGGACAGGGACCTTTATACGAGCAGTACTTC

j_gene: TRBJ2-2
v_gene: TRBV5-1
abundance: -
d_gene: -
CDR3aa: CASTQDSNTGELFF
CDR3nt: TGCGCCAGCACCCAGGACTCTAACACCGGGGAGCTGTTTTTT

j_gene: TRBJ2-1
v_gene: TRBV10-1
abundance: -
d_gene: TRBD1
CDR3aa: CASSESTGGYNEQFF
CDR3nt: TGCGCCAGCAGTGAGTCTACAGGGGGCTACAATGAGCAGTTCTTC

j_gene: TRBJ2-7
v_gene: TRBV28
abundance: -
d_gene: -
CDR3aa: CASSSPSGRVGEQYF
CDR3nt: TGTGCCAGCAGCTCCCCTTCAGGCAGGGTTGGCGAGCAGTACTTC

j_gene: TRBJ1-3
v_gene: TRBV6-6
abundance: -
d_gene: -
CDR3aa: CASKEPGNTIYF
CDR3nt: TGTGCCAGCAAGGAGCCAGGAAACACCATATATTTT

j_gene: TRBJ2-1
v_gene: TRBV7-3
abundance: -
d_gene: TRBD2
CDR3aa: CASSLGPSGGHNEQFF
CDR3nt: TGTGCCAGCAGCTTAGGTCCTAGCGGGGGGCACAATGAGCAGTTCTTC

j_gene: TRBJ2-1
v_gene: TRBV11-2
abundance: -
d_gene: -
CDR3aa: CASSLWGNEQFF
CDR3nt: TGTGCCAGCAGCTTATGGGGGAATGAGCAGTTCTTC

j_gene: TRBJ1-1
v_gene: TRBV7-3
abundance: -
d_gene: -
CDR3aa: CASSPLGSMNTEAFF
CDR3nt: TGTGCCAGCAGCCCACTTGGTTCGATGAACACTGAAGCTTTCTTT

j_gene: TRBJ1-1
v_gene: TRBV18
abundance: once
d_gene: -
CDR3aa: CASSPAERTEAFF
CDR3nt: TGTGCCAGCTCACCAGCAGAGCGCACTGAAGCTTTCTTT

j_gene: TRBJ1-5
v_gene: TRBV28
abundance: few
d_gene: -
CDR3aa: CASTGGGEGQPQHF
CDR3nt: TGTGCCAGCACCGGTGGGGGAGAGGGCCAGCCCCAGCATTTT